This TCR beta chain came from a study of blood T cells in healthy people across ages. Study-level points and caveats: The long-lived group displayed more naive CD4+ cells, plus higher diversity, than the aged donors did.

Extracted total RNA amounted to at least 5.5 micrograms for each sample. CDR1 and CDR2 from the germline V gene are SGHRS and YFSETQ. The CDR3 has 16 residues. Trimming cost V 4 bases and J 5 bases; bases outside gene matches: 13. There are a few counts of this clonotype. As yet, its antigen is unknown. For the second PCR, which ran for about 7 to 12 cycles, a sample-barcoded 5' primer and a J-beta primer mix were used. TCRdb called the 5' RACE reads again in MiXCR, with one record for every CDR3 protein. The sample includes roughly 1,000,000 distinct CDR3 sequences, almost 25% seen only once; the top ten take approximately 0.79%. This sample also appeared in a second study, on T cells of mothers and their children.

The receptor was derived from a girl aged 2 to 10 in good health. The sequenced material came from blood. The rearrangement links TRBV5-1 to TRBJ1-1; 8 nucleotides align to TRBD1. The CDR3 coding sequence is TGCGCCAGCAGCCCGGGGTCCGACAGGGGCGTGACTGAAGCTTTCTTT. Amino acid sequence: CASSPGSDRGVTEAFF.